A selection of T cell receptor beta chains follows, all from one sample in a study of T cell responses to AZD1222 COVID-19 vaccine. Sequencing used immunoSEQ multiplex PCR; TCRdb keeps in-frame clones, though not all of them. This table holds more than 140,000 clones, under 95% found once. Sequenced here: peripheral blood, sampled on day 0 of AZD1222 vaccination. These receptors came from an adult in good health. Each CDR3 is given with its conserved first and last residue. The D gene is left open where the match is weak. Size is stated for part of the rows, as once, few or many counts, or as a class when the clone is expanded.

>-|TRBV19|14|TRBJ2-7|once
CASSPRGLIYEQYF
TGTGCCAGTAGTCCGCGGGGCCTGATCTACGAGCAGTACTTC
>TRBD1|TRBV4-3|17|TRBJ1-4|-
CASSQEVLTGRREKLFF
TGCGCCAGCAGCCAAGAGGTTTTGACAGGGAGGCGAGAAAAACTGTTTTTT
>TRBD2|TRBV7-9|17|TRBJ2-5|-
CASSLRLGGGPQETQYF
TGTGCCAGCAGCCTCCGCCTTGGGGGAGGGCCCCAAGAGACCCAGTACTTC
>-|TRBV10-3|15|TRBJ1-1|-
CAIGRSGRTNTEAFF
TGTGCCATCGGGAGGAGTGGTAGGACGAACACTGAAGCTTTCTTT
>-|TRBV7-3|13|TRBJ2-1|-
CASSLSPYNEQFF
TGTGCCAGCAGCTTAAGTCCCTACAATGAGCAGTTCTTC
>-|TRBV5-8|11|TRBJ2-7|-
CASSRFFEQYF
TGTGCCAGCAGCCGTTTTTTCGAGCAGTACTTC
>TRBD1|TRBV29-1|13|TRBJ2-1|-
CSVGGQGGNEQFF
TGCAGCGTCGGCGGACAGGGAGGTAATGAGCAGTTCTTC
>TRBD1|TRBV18|16|TRBJ1-1|-
CASSPGQGGSNTEAFF
TGTGCCAGCTCACCAGGACAGGGAGGAAGTAACACTGAAGCTTTCTTT
>-|TRBV2|14|TRBJ1-1|-
CASRTGYMNTEAFF
TGTGCCAGCAGGACAGGATACATGAACACTGAAGCTTTCTTT
>TRBD2|TRBV5-6|16|TRBJ2-1|-
CASSLLGGRTNNEQFF
TGTGCCAGCAGCTTGTTAGGCGGGAGGACAAACAATGAGCAGTTCTTC
>-|TRBV7-9|15|TRBJ1-4|-
CASSDWVGRPGKLFF
TGTGCCAGCAGCGATTGGGTCGGTCGACCAGGAAAACTGTTTTTT
>TRBD1|TRBV28|15|TRBJ1-5|-
CASSRTGEGNQPQHF
TGTGCCAGCAGCCGGACAGGGGAAGGCAATCAGCCCCAGCATTTT
>-|TRBV4-2|16|TRBJ1-2|once
CASSPSRREQGGGYTF
TGTGCCAGCAGCCCCTCTCGTCGAGAGCAAGGGGGTGGCTACACCTTC
>-|TRBV3-1/TRBV3-2|12|TRBJ2-5|-
CASARGTETQYF
TGTGCCAGCGCCAGGGGTACAGAGACCCAGTACTTC
>TRBD2|TRBV6-2/TRBV6-3|19|TRBJ2-1|-
CASSYASKLAGVPYNEQFF
TGTGCCAGCAGTTACGCCTCTAAACTAGCGGGAGTCCCCTACAATGAGCAGTTCTTC
>TRBD2|TRBV5-1|15|TRBJ2-1|-
CASRPLAGDYNEQFF
TGCGCCAGCAGACCACTTGCGGGGGACTACAATGAGCAGTTCTTC
>-|TRBV4-1|13|TRBJ2-5|-
CASSQDVRETQYF
TGCGCCAGCAGCCAAGATGTGAGGGAGACCCAGTACTTC
>TRBD2|TRBV30|13|TRBJ2-1|-
CVWSLAGNNEQFF
TGTGTCTGGAGCCTAGCGGGTAACAATGAGCAGTTCTTC
>TRBD2|TRBV7-8|17|TRBJ2-1|-
CASSLAFAGAATNEQFF
TGTGCCAGCAGCTTAGCTTTTGCGGGAGCTGCAACCAATGAGCAGTTCTTC
>-|TRBV29-1|12|TRBJ2-1|-
CSVWRGGDEQFF
TGCAGCGTTTGGAGGGGCGGCGATGAGCAGTTCTTC
>-|TRBV7-9|14|TRBJ1-1|-
CASSLMGRNTEAFF
TGTGCCAGCAGCTTAATGGGCCGGAACACTGAAGCTTTCTTT
>-|TRBV19|13|TRBJ2-7|-
CASSIAGAYEQYF
TGTGCCAGTAGTATAGCCGGGGCCTACGAGCAGTACTTC
>-|TRBV20-1|11|TRBJ1-1|-
CSARGDTEAFF
TGCAGTGCTAGGGGCGACACTGAAGCTTTCTTT